Listed here is a single TCR beta chain. The antigen it binds to is not known. The CDR3 end shows no conserved phenylalanine or tryptophan, and so a read error is likely. It is unclear where the CDR3 begins or ends on the DNA, so no DNA is shown, and the CDR3 is as TCRdb lists it. This sample was included in a study of cytotoxic CD8 clonotypes in ibrutinib-treated CLL (dated by TCRdb to about 2021). Study-wide context: The cohort was composed of roughly ten relapsed/refractory and approximately 16 treatment-naive patients; IGHV unmutated status was identified in 17 patients. Responses were partial in some 24 patients and complete in 2; after median approximately 5.5 years follow-up, some 14 stayed in remission and about twelve progressed. Samples at response were collected after a median of 12 months of treatment, with a range of 6 to 36 months. An average of roughly 250,000 productive templates and about 100,000 productive rearrangements was obtained per sample. Of the approximately 87 people in the trial, 26 had longitudinal samples available. Cryopreserved peripheral blood mononuclear cells were collected before treatment, at response, and at either disease progression or sustained remission. Every remission and progressive disease sample was obtained while ibrutinib was still being received by the patients. Overall results and qualifications from the work: Public clonotypes were found to be uncommon and were observed to contract or remain stable during treatment; the increase in clonality was shown to reflect expansion of private clonotypes at ibrutinib response. Clonality increased at ibrutinib response, stayed stable in sustained remission, and fell back toward baseline at progression. Baseline clonality was found to be higher than that of age-matched healthy donors and was strongly correlated with circulating CD8+ T-cell counts. Sampling times were not matched between sustained-remission and progressing patients, and lymph node repertoires were not studied.

The goal of deep resolution MiSeq sequencing was a depth between 1 in 1 million and 1 in 200,000 T cells, and coverage averaged 10x per clonotype. TCR beta libraries were generated with the immunoSEQ hsTCRB Kit. The authors' pipeline ran thus. Data were analyzed with ImmunoSEQ Data Assistant and ImmunoSEQ Analyzer, with V, D and J genes assigned per IMGT definitions. Clonality, which ranges from 0 to 1, was calculated by subtracting the normalized Shannon entropy of productive rearrangement frequencies from one. Only overrepresented clonotypes making up at least 0.05% of each patient's repertoire were included in the public clonotype analysis. Some 12 age-matched healthy donor repertoires from immuneACCESS served as clonality controls. TCRdb limited this immuneACCESS table to in-frame rearrangements with V and J called. A share of clones is missing; checked studies link under half to unresolved V genes, and the rest is unexplained. V, J and clone size are those of that table, while D and trimming were read from the DNA. In this sample the table shows approximately 210,000 clones, about 72% of which occur a single time. The top ten clones comprise over 10% of the sample.

The sample's time point, from its label and the paper: around 25 months on ibrutinib. Roughly 2 micrograms of genomic DNA were extracted from cryopreserved PBMCs for TCR beta library preparation. Longitudinal blood samples from CLL patients on ibrutinib monotherapy were analyzed using high-throughput TCR beta sequencing. The patients took part in an open-label, single-center phase 2 trial of ibrutinib monotherapy. With termini counted, the CDR3 has 16 amino acids. Taken from the germline V gene, the CDR1 and CDR2 loops are MNHNS and SASEGT. The sequence derives from a human donor with chronic lymphocytic leukemia. The sample in question was PBMCs, obtained after 24 months of ibrutinib treatment. Recombination connected TRBV6-1 to TRBJ2-7; the table's TRBD1 call for D was not verified on the DNA. The CDR3 amino acid sequence is: CASSAPKTYRTGVISI.